The 25 T cell receptor beta chains presented below share a single source sample, sequenced in a study of cytomegalovirus exposure and HLA in healthy donors. PCR employed 60 Vbeta and 13 Jbeta primers. Data came from immunoSEQ multiplex PCR; TCRdb stores just in-frame clones and leaves some out. In the table there are about 170,000 clones, just over 75% of which are singletons. The source material was PBMCs. The origin of the receptors is a young woman in good health and CMV-seropositive.

V usage is TRBV7-9 and J usage is TRBJ2-1; 7 nucleotides match TRBD1. This CDR3 region has 16 residues. Trimming at V came to 3 bases and at J to 7 bases, leaving 12 bases not matched to a gene. Germline V CDR1 and CDR2: SEHNR, FQNEAQ (reference sequence). In DNA, the CDR3 is TGTGCCAGCAGCTTCAAACTTAACAGGGGATGGAATGAGCAGTTCTTC. It codes for CASSFKLNRGWNEQFF.

The rearrangement links TRBV19 to TRBJ2-5; a weak D match, TRBD1 (5 bases). V was clipped by 1 base and J by 0 bases, with 9 bases between them. The germline V gene has CDR1 LNHDA and CDR2 SQIVND (reference sequence). The CDR3 has 15 amino acids. CDR3 nucleotide sequence: TGTGCCAGTAGTATAGGGACACTGTACCAAGAGACCCAGTACTTC. It translates to CASSIGTLYQETQYF. The whole variable domain, filled in from reference TRBV19 and TRBJ2-5, reads DGGITQSPKYLFRKEGQNVTLSCEQNLNHDAMYWYRQDPGQGLRLIYYSQIVNDFQKGDIAEGYSVSREKKESFPLTVTSAQKNPTAFYLCASSIGTLYQETQYFGPGTRLLVL.

The V and J genes are TRBV19 and TRBJ1-2; D is uncertain. CDR3 length: 18 amino acids. CDR1 is LNHDA, CDR2 SQIVND, per germline (reference sequence). V dropped 2 bases and J dropped 0 bases, with 19 bases sitting between them. CDR3 sequence (DNA): TGTGCCAGTAGTATACGGCTGGGCAGGCTCTGGACTAACTATGGCTACACCTTC. As protein: CASSIRLGRLWTNYGYTF. Complete variable domain (other parts from reference TRBV19 and TRBJ1-2): DGGITQSPKYLFRKEGQNVTLSCEQNLNHDAMYWYRQDPGQGLRLIYYSQIVNDFQKGDIAEGYSVSREKKESFPLTVTSAQKNPTAFYLCASSIRLGRLWTNYGYTFGSGTRLTVV.

The chain uses TRBV5-1 and TRBJ2-2, with 7 nucleotides matching TRBD1. V was pared by 4 bases and J by 6 bases, with 9 bases of the junction left unmatched. The CDR3 is 15 amino acids. Looked up from germline, CDR1 is SGHRS and CDR2 is YFSETQ. CDR3 nucleotide sequence: TGCGCCAGCAGCCGGATAGAGGGGGCGGCCGGGGAGCTGTTTTTT. This translates into CASSRIEGAAGELFF.

About this clone itself: At one boundary the junction diverges from the germline segment, which might be a read error. The sample holds other DNA sequences that translate to the same CDR3. V and J are TRBV27 and TRBJ1-1, with 8 bases fitting TRBD1. The CDR3 length is 16 residues. Germline lookup yields CDR1 MNHEY and CDR2 SMNVEV (reference sequence). CDR3 DNA sequence: TGTGCCAGCAGTACCAACAGGGGGTTCATGAACACTGAGGCTTTCTTT. The encoded protein is CASSTNRGFMNTEAFF.

This clone was recorded only once. The chain joins TRBV6-5 to TRBJ1-3; TRBD1 matches at 7 bases. The CDR3 is 15 residues long. The ends lost 6 bases at V and 0 bases at J; junction bases unmatched: 5. Germline V gene sequence: CDR1 MNHEY, CDR2 SVGAGI. The CDR3 loop is CASSLGQNSGNTIYF. In nucleotides, the CDR3 is TGTGCCAGCAGCCTGGGACAGAACTCTGGAAACACCATATATTTT.

This chain joins TRBV9 and TRBJ2-2, with D possibly matching TRBD2 (6 bases). The germline V gene encodes CDR1 SGDLS and CDR2 YYNGEE. Trimming took off 0 bases at V and 4 bases at J, with 10 bases between the two ends. There are 15 residues in the CDR3. DNA of the CDR3: TGTGCCAGCAGCGTAGAGCCGGGGGTCACCGGGGAGCTGTTTTTT. The encoded protein is CASSVEPGVTGELFF. Drawing the rest from reference TRBV9 and TRBJ2-2, the complete variable domain is DSGVTQTPKHLITATGQRVTLRCSPRSGDLSVYWYQQSLDQGLQFLIQYYNGEERAKGNILERFSAQQFPDLHSELNLSSLELGDSALYFCASSVEPGVTGELFFGEGSRLTVL.

A few counts support this clone. This sample includes further DNA sequences coding for the same CDR3. The rearrangement uses TRBV19 and TRBJ2-1, with D possibly being TRBD2 (6 bases). CDR3 size: 15 residues. The germline V and J ends were trimmed by 3 bases and 0 bases, with 9 bases remaining between them. Germline V CDR1 and CDR2: LNHDA, SQIVND (reference sequence). For the CDR3, the DNA is TGTGCCAGTAGTATTTCCGGGAGCTCCTACAATGAGCAGTTCTTC. Protein product: CASSISGSSYNEQFF.

This chain uses TRBV11-2 with TRBJ2-2; 15 nucleotides agree with TRBD2. J was trimmed by 1 base and V by 3 bases; bases with no gene match: 6. Germline assignment: CDR1 SGHAT and CDR2 FQNNGV. CDR3 size: 19 residues. The CDR3 DNA reads TGTGCCAGCAGCTTTGGACTAGCGGGGGGGCCGTGGAACACCGGGGAGCTGTTTTTT. It encodes CASSFGLAGGPWNTGELFF.

The chain has TRBV7-6 and TRBJ2-3, with 11 bases matching TRBD2. Per the germline V gene, CDR1 is SGHVS and CDR2 is FNYEAQ. The ends lost 5 bases at V and 5 bases at J; junction bases unmatched: 9. The CDR3 covers 16 residues. The CDR3 nucleotides are TGTGCCAGCAGCGCCGATAGCGGGGGGGCCTTAGATACGCAGTATTTT. This codes for CASSADSGGALDTQYF.

The V gene is TRBV5-6, the J gene TRBJ2-1; 12 nucleotides match TRBD2. The CDR3 is 17 amino acids. The germline CDR1 and CDR2 sequences are SGHDT and YYEEEE. The V gene end was trimmed by 4 bases and the J gene end by 3 bases; junction bases not matched to a gene: 8. The CDR3 loop reads CASSIRLAGVGYNEQFF. The CDR3 nucleotides are TGTGCCAGCAGCATCCGACTAGCGGGAGTCGGCTACAATGAGCAGTTCTTC.

The chain links TRBV9 to TRBJ2-5; possibly TRBD1 for D (6 bases). The ends were cut back, 4 bases at V and 2 bases at J, with 18 bases in the middle. The CDR3 spans 16 residues. Looked up from germline, CDR1 is SGDLS and CDR2 is YYNGEE. CDR3 loop: CASSLSGQLSQETQYF. The DNA of the CDR3 is TGTGCCAGCAGCCTATCCGGACAGCTAAGTCAAGAGACCCAGTACTTC.

V gene TRBV4-1 combines with J gene TRBJ2-3; tentatively, D is TRBD2 (6 bases). In germline, CDR1 is MGHRA, CDR2 YSYEKL. This CDR3 is built from 16 residues. V lost 1 base to trimming and J lost 2 bases, with 13 bases between them. CDR3 in DNA: TGCGCCAGCAGCCAAGTGGGCGGGGTTCTCACAGATACGCAGTATTTT. This sequence encodes CASSQVGGVLTDTQYF.

This chain joins TRBV5-1 and TRBJ2-7; TRBD1 is a possible D gene (5 bases). CDR1 and CDR2 (germline): SGHRS, YFSETQ. The CDR3 sequence is 14 residues long. Deletions cut 0 bases from V and 6 bases from J, with 13 bases between. The CDR3: CASSLAPQGGEQYF. The DNA for the CDR3 is TGCGCCAGCAGCTTGGCCCCGCAGGGCGGCGAGCAGTACTTC.

This chain links TRBV27 with TRBJ2-4, with 11 positions matching TRBD2. The J segment lost 3 bases and the V segment lost 9 bases, leaving 4 bases of the junction unmatched. Germline CDR1 MNHEY, CDR2 SMNVEV (reference sequence). This CDR3 comprises 14 residues. The CDR3 nucleotides read TGTGCCAGTTCCGGGACTAGCGGCAAAAACATTCAGTACTTC. Its protein is CASSGTSGKNIQYF.

This chain uses TRBV5-1 with TRBJ1-5, with 10 bases fitting TRBD1. The germline CDR1 and CDR2 sequences are SGHRS and YFSETQ. This CDR3 is 15 amino acids long. V shed 4 bases and J 4 bases; nucleotides not matched to a gene: 5. CDR3 sequence (DNA): TGCGCCAGCAGCCCGGGGACAGGGGCAAATCAGCCCCAGCATTTT. Residues: CASSPGTGANQPQHF.

V usage is TRBV5-4 and J usage is TRBJ2-7, with TRBD1 matching 7 bases. Trimming at V came to 4 bases and at J to 7 bases, leaving 11 bases not matched to a gene. The CDR3 spans 14 residues. Germline CDR1 SGHNT, CDR2 YYREEE (reference sequence). This CDR3 reads CASSKGQASGEQYF. CDR3 in DNA: TGTGCCAGCAGCAAAGGACAGGCGAGTGGGGAGCAGTACTTC.

The chain joins TRBV10-3 to TRBJ2-3; 10 bases are a match to TRBD2. V lost 5 bases, J lost 4 bases, and 12 bases stayed unmatched. Per the germline V gene, CDR1 is ENHRY and CDR2 is SYGVKD. This CDR3 is 17 amino acids long. CDR3 in amino acids: CAISPMIASGRSDTQYF. For the CDR3, the DNA is TGTGCCATCAGTCCTATGATTGCTAGCGGGAGATCAGATACGCAGTATTTT.

CDR3 amino acids: CASSFPSGETQYF. CDR3 DNA sequence: TGTGCCAGCAGTTTCCCATCGGGGGAGACCCAGTACTTC. This chain uses TRBV28 with TRBJ2-5; the D gene is possibly TRBD2 (5 bases). The CDR3 runs 13 residues. Germline V lookup: CDR1 MDHEN, CDR2 SYDVKM. V was cut by 3 bases and J by 5 bases, with 10 bases left in between.

The chain carries TRBV19 and TRBJ1-2, with D possibly being TRBD1 (5 bases). This CDR3 is 15 amino acids long. Germline values: CDR1 LNHDA, CDR2 SQIVND (reference sequence). The V end was cut by 0 bases, the J end by 4 bases, with 12 bases between. As DNA, the CDR3 is TGTGCCAGTAGTATAGATCTCAGCGGGGGCTATGGCTACACCTTC. The encoded protein is CASSIDLSGGYGYTF.

On this clone: At one end the junction does not follow the germline gene, possibly because of a read error. The rearrangement joins TRBV7-9 to TRBJ1-1; 7 bases align to TRBD1. The CDR3 totals 16 residues. Germline V gives CDR1 SEHNR, CDR2 FQNEAQ (reference sequence). CDR3 nucleotide sequence: TGTACCAGCAGCTTGACCACAAACAGGGGCGGCACTGAAGCTTTCTTT. It codes for CTSSLTTNRGGTEAFF. The whole variable domain, remainder taken from reference TRBV7-9 and TRBJ1-1, is DTGVSQNPRHKITKRGQNVTFRCDPISEHNRLYWYRQTLGQGPEFLTYFQNEAQLEKSRLLSDRFSAERPKGSFSTLEIQRTEQGDSAMYLCTSSLTTNRGGTEAFFGQGTRLTVV.

This CDR3 is CASSSDYRAEVDEKLFF. The CDR3 nucleotides are TGTGCCAGCAGTTCTGATTACAGGGCCGAGGTGGATGAAAAACTGTTTTTT. The chain recombines TRBV28 with TRBJ1-4; tentatively, D is TRBD1 (6 bases). Trimming shortened V by 4 bases and J by 6 bases, and 21 bases separated the two germline ends. Germline V lookup: CDR1 MDHEN, CDR2 SYDVKM. The CDR3 extends over 17 amino acids.

This clone has just a few counts. The rearrangement uses TRBV5-6 and TRBJ1-5; 8 positions agree with TRBD1. V lost 4 bases, J lost 2 bases, and 5 bases stayed unmatched. This CDR3 region has 15 residues. Germline V gene lookup returns CDR1 SGHDT and CDR2 YYEEEE. The CDR3 DNA sequence: TGTGCCAGCAGCCCAGGGGGCTGGGGCAATCAGCCCCAGCATTTT. It translates to CASSPGGWGNQPQHF.

The chain combines TRBV29-1 with TRBJ2-6; D gene uncertain. This CDR3 comprises 14 residues. Trimming took off 7 bases at V and 1 base at J, with 11 bases between the two ends. In germline, CDR1 is SQVTM, CDR2 ANQGSEA. The CDR3 here is CSALHISGANVLTF. The CDR3 coding sequence is TGCAGCGCCCTGCACATATCTGGGGCCAACGTCCTGACTTTC.

The chain joins TRBV5-4 to TRBJ1-2; a possible D gene is TRBD1 (5 bases). This CDR3 comprises 16 residues. Germline V gene lookup returns CDR1 SGHNT and CDR2 YYREEE (reference sequence). The V end was cut by 0 bases, the J end by 3 bases, with 15 bases between. This CDR3 is CASSLGGSAGDYGYTF. CDR3 coding DNA: TGTGCCAGCAGCTTGGGAGGGTCGGCGGGGGACTATGGCTACACCTTC.